These 32 T cell receptor beta chains share one sample of origin, sequenced in a study of response to subunit inactivated influenza vaccine (dated by TCRdb to 2017 to 2018). Library creation used RT-PCR. Sequencing used an Illumina HiSeq 2500. TCRdb handled the public reads itself, with Q25 trimming in fastp and clone calling in MiXCR, and kept productive beta chains. Every entry covers one CDR3 protein and lists the most common genes and DNA from its rows. This sample has roughly 620,000 distinct CDR3 sequences in its table, and 11% of those were observed once. The top ten hold around 10% of the sample. The same data also contributed to another study, on T cells expressing NK-cell markers. As noted in the second study: TCR beta cDNA libraries were made by 5'RACE template switching that added a universal primer site and unique molecular identifiers.

This specimen consisted of PBMCs from blood, obtained on the day of vaccination. The origin of the receptors is a man aged 50-60 years who received an inactivated influenza vaccine. Donor details come from another sample of the same person, matched by shared clones.

This clonotype turned up a few times. V gene TRBV2 combines with J gene TRBJ2-3; TRBD2 aligns across 8 bases. The trim removed 6 bases at V and 6 bases at J, leaving 11 bases unmatched. There are 15 residues in the CDR3. Germline CDR1 reads SNHLY; CDR2 reads FYNNEI. CDR3 sequence: CASRRVAQRGDTQYF. CDR3 nucleotide sequence: TGTGCCAGCAGGCGGGTAGCACAGCGGGGGGATACGCAGTATTTT.

This clonotype was observed a handful of times. V gene TRBV20-1 combines with J gene TRBJ2-1; TRBD1 matches at 10 bases. The CDR3 is 16 amino acids. Germline CDR1 is DFQATT and CDR2 is SNEGSKA (reference sequence). Losses at the gene ends were 2 bases for V and 9 bases for J; bases not matched to a gene: 13. The CDR3 coding sequence is TGCAGTGCTAGATCCTCCGGGACAGGGGTATCCGGTGAGCAGTTCTTC. Translated, it gives CSARSSGTGVSGEQFF.

This clonotype was detected only a few times. V usage is TRBV12-3 or TRBV12-4 and J usage is TRBJ2-1; D is ambiguous. The germline V and J ends were trimmed by 2 bases and 1 base, with 9 bases remaining between them. This CDR3 has 15 amino acids. CDR3 sequence (DNA): TGTGCCAGCAGTTTAATCACCGGGTCCTACAATGAGCAGTTCTTC. Translating gives CASSLITGSYNEQFF.

This clonotype has only a few counts. The chain uses TRBV5-1 and TRBJ2-5; D might be TRBD1 (6 bases). V lost 5 bases and J 5 bases, leaving 13 bases between the germline ends. Germline CDR1 SGHRS, CDR2 YFSETQ. The CDR3 length is 13 residues. CDR3 loop: CASRGSGEETQYF. CDR3 nucleotides: TGCGCCAGCAGAGGTTCAGGGGAGGAGACCCAGTACTTC. Looking up the rest from reference TRBV5-1 and TRBJ2-5 gives the full variable domain: KAGVTQTPRYLIKTRGQQVTLSCSPISGHRSVSWYQQTPGQGLQFLFEYFSETQRNKGNFPGRFSGRQFSNSRSEMNVSTLELGDSALYLCASRGSGEETQYFGPGTRLLVL.

This clonotype was found a few times. The chain joins TRBV12-3 or TRBV12-4 to TRBJ2-5; no reliable D call. The CDR3 runs to 15 residues. The germline V and J ends were trimmed by 2 bases and 1 base, with 11 bases remaining between them. This CDR3 is CASSLTQGRQETQYF. The CDR3 nucleotides are TGTGCCAGCAGTTTAACTCAAGGCCGCCAAGAGACCCAGTACTTC.

The chain recombines TRBV4-2 with TRBJ2-7; 7 nucleotides align to TRBD2. With V trimmed by 1 base and J by 3 bases, 6 bases remained unmatched. The CDR3 is 15 amino acids. CDR1 and CDR2 (germline): LGHNA, YNFKEQ. CDR3 nucleotides: TGTGCCAGCAGCCAAGGTCTAGCGGCAAACTACGAGCAGTACTTC. Its translation: CASSQGLAANYEQYF.

There are a few counts of this clonotype. The chain carries TRBV7-2 and TRBJ2-4; perhaps TRBD1 as D (6 bases). CDR3 size: 13 residues. Trimming cost V 6 bases and J 7 bases, with 13 bases left between them. From germline, CDR1 is SGHTA and CDR2 FQGNSA. DNA for the CDR3: TGTGCCAGCAGGGTTGCAACAGGGAACATTCAGTACTTC. Protein product: CASRVATGNIQYF.

There are a few counts of this clonotype. The V gene is TRBV5-1, the J gene TRBJ1-2, with 9 bases fitting TRBD1. Trimming cost V 4 bases and J 5 bases; bases outside gene matches: 12. Germline assignment: CDR1 SGHRS and CDR2 YFSETQ. This CDR3 spans 16 amino acids. CDR3 amino acids: CASSRDPLQGAYGYTF. The CDR3 DNA follows: TGCGCCAGCAGCCGGGATCCCTTACAGGGGGCGTATGGCTACACCTTC.

The rearrangement joins TRBV13 to TRBJ2-1, with 7 positions matching TRBD2. The trim removed 10 bases at V and 2 bases at J, leaving 11 bases unmatched. The germline V gene has CDR1 PRHDT and CDR2 FYEKMQ (reference sequence). This CDR3 comprises 15 residues. The CDR3 protein is CATPSHGGTYNEQFF. Written as DNA, the CDR3 is TGTGCCACCCCCTCTCACGGGGGGACCTACAATGAGCAGTTCTTC. Full variable domain (outside the CDR3, taken from reference TRBV13 and TRBJ2-1): AAGVIQSPRHLIKEKRETATLKCYPIPRHDTVYWYQQGPGQDPQFLISFYEKMQSDKGSIPDRFSAQQFSDYHSELNMSSLELGDSALYFCATPSHGGTYNEQFFGPGTRLTVL.

The CDR3, as DNA: TGCGCCAGCAGCTTGCTCCCGAACACCGGGGAGCTGTTTTTT. Translation: CASSLLPNTGELFF. The chain employs TRBV5-1 and TRBJ2-2, with D unresolved. Germline CDR1 is SGHRS and CDR2 is YFSETQ. V was trimmed by 1 base and J by 0 bases, leaving 4 bases between them. The CDR3 spans 14 residues.

Ten or more counts support this clonotype. Its ends do not fully match the called genes, so a read error is possible. J is TRBJ2-1 and V is TRBV5-1, with 11 nucleotides matching TRBD2. CDR1 is SGHRS, CDR2 YFSETQ, per germline. This CDR3 is 14 amino acids long. In DNA, the CDR3 is TGCGCCAGCAGCCCTACTAGCGGGAGCAATGAGCAGTTCTTT. Residues: CASSPTSGSNEQFF.

The chain uses TRBV6-5 and TRBJ1-1; D not resolved. V was cut by 0 bases and J by 1 base, with 9 bases left in between. The CDR3 is made up of 15 amino acids. Germline V gene lookup returns CDR1 MNHEY and CDR2 SVGAGI. Here the CDR3 reads CASSYSVVGNTEAFF. The CDR3 DNA reads as TGTGCCAGCAGTTACTCTGTGGTGGGGAACACTGAAGCTTTCTTT.

The chain couples TRBV5-1 to TRBJ1-1; tentative D call: TRBD1 (6 bases). Trimming took off 4 bases at V and 3 bases at J, with 10 bases between the two ends. The CDR3 is 13 residues long. Germline CDR1 SGHRS, CDR2 YFSETQ. DNA for the CDR3: TGCGCCAGCAGCCGGACAGCGGACACTGAAGCTTTCTTT. Translation gives CASSRTADTEAFF. Variable domain in full (rest from reference TRBV5-1 and TRBJ1-1): KAGVTQTPRYLIKTRGQQVTLSCSPISGHRSVSWYQQTPGQGLQFLFEYFSETQRNKGNFPGRFSGRQFSNSRSEMNVSTLELGDSALYLCASSRTADTEAFFGQGTRLTVV.

This clonotype was counted ten times or more. V and J are TRBV2 and TRBJ2-3, with D perhaps being TRBD1 or TRBD2 (5 bases each). CDR1 and CDR2 (germline): SNHLY, FYNNEI. CDR3 size: 15 residues. V shed 2 bases and J shed 1 base, with 10 bases lying between them. In DNA, the CDR3 is TGTGCCAGCAGTGAATTGAGGGGCGGCACAGATACGCAGTATTTT. Translating it yields CASSELRGGTDTQYF.

The table lists this clonotype with a few counts. One junction end does not reproduce the germline sequence, and a read error may be involved. The chain employs TRBV2 and TRBJ2-7; 11 nucleotides align to TRBD2. Germline V gives CDR1 SNHLY, CDR2 FYNNEI. The length of the CDR3 is 11 residues. CDR3 DNA: TGTGCCAGCAGTGAGACTAGCGGGGCGATCTTC. This translates into CASSETSGAIF.

At least ten counts were recorded for this clonotype. The rearrangement links TRBV6-2 or TRBV6-3 to TRBJ2-1; 7 nucleotides line up with TRBD1. CDR1 MNHEY and CDR2 SVGEGT come from the germline V gene. V trimming: 5 bases; J trimming: 4 bases; junction bases outside the gene matches: 2. CDR3 size: 13 residues. CDR3 in DNA: TGTGCCAGCAGTACGACAGGGTACAATGAGCAGTTCTTC. It encodes CASSTTGYNEQFF.

The J gene is TRBJ2-7, the V gene TRBV12-3 or TRBV12-4; D is possibly TRBD2 (5 bases). The germline V and J ends were trimmed by 1 base and 6 bases, with 13 bases remaining between them. CDR3 size: 14 residues. The CDR3 bases are TGTGCCAGCAGTTTAGGTGGACTCCTCCTCGAGCAGTACTTC. Translated: CASSLGGLLLEQYF.

In its sample, this clonotype was seen many times. The chain couples TRBV20-1 to TRBJ2-7; 10 nucleotides line up with TRBD2. V shed 1 base and J 3 bases; nucleotides not matched to a gene: 6. CDR1 is DFQATT and CDR2 is SNEGSKA in the germline V gene (reference sequence). This CDR3 has 15 residues. CDR3 region: CSARAPSGSIYEQYF. Here the CDR3 DNA reads TGCAGTGCTAGAGCTCCTAGCGGGAGTATCTACGAGCAGTACTTC.

This sequence joins TRBV7-2 and TRBJ2-1, with TRBD2 matching 8 bases. The V gene's germline CDR1 is SGHTA and CDR2 FQGNSA. The J segment lost 4 bases and the V segment lost 7 bases, leaving 12 bases of the junction unmatched. The CDR3 runs to 16 residues. CDR3 coding DNA: TGTGCCAGCATCCGATCCGCGCGGGGGGTATACAATGAGCAGTTCTTC. Protein product: CASIRSARGVYNEQFF.

V usage is TRBV29-1 and J usage is TRBJ2-1; possible D gene TRBD1, 6 bases. This CDR3 contains 14 residues. Germline V gene data show CDR1 as SQVTM and CDR2 as ANQGSEA. Deletions cut 8 bases from V and 0 bases from J, with 14 bases between. Written as DNA, the CDR3 is TGCAGCTTATCAGGGGAGAGCTCCTACAATGAGCAGTTCTTC. Residues: CSLSGESSYNEQFF.

The rearrangement links TRBV4-2 to TRBJ2-5; perhaps TRBD2 as D (6 bases). Germline V gene lookup returns CDR1 LGHNA and CDR2 YNFKEQ. The CDR3 is 15 amino acids. V dropped 0 bases and J dropped 2 bases, with 10 bases sitting between them. The CDR3 is CASSQDFRGQETQYF. In nucleotides, the CDR3 is TGTGCCAGCAGCCAAGACTTCCGGGGGCAAGAGACCCAGTACTTC.

A few counts support this clonotype. J is TRBJ2-2 and V is TRBV6-1, with D unresolved. The CDR3 consists of 13 residues. With 1 base removed from V and 6 bases from J, the gap between germline ends came to 6 bases. Germline V lookup: CDR1 MNHNS, CDR2 SASEGT. CDR3 in amino acids: CASSEGGAGELFF. The CDR3 nucleotides read TGTGCCAGCAGTGAAGGTGGGGCCGGGGAGCTGTTTTTT.

At least ten counts were recorded for this clonotype. The chain is built from TRBV4-3 and TRBJ1-2; TRBD1 is a possible D gene (5 bases). CDR3 size: 12 residues. Germline-derived CDR1 and CDR2 are LGHNA and YSLEER. Deletions cut 2 bases from V and 7 bases from J, with 8 bases between. CDR3 sequence reads: CASSQQGGGYTF. Here the CDR3 DNA reads TGCGCCAGCAGCCAACAGGGTGGTGGCTACACCTTC.

The genes are TRBV27 and TRBJ2-7; D gene ambiguous. V lost 6 bases and J 0 bases, leaving 12 bases between the germline ends. In germline, CDR1 is MNHEY, CDR2 SMNVEV (reference sequence). The CDR3 spans 14 residues. The chain's CDR3 is CASSKYDSSYEQYF. In DNA form, the CDR3 reads TGTGCCAGCAGCAAATACGATAGCTCCTACGAGCAGTACTTC.

On this clonotype itself: Since a much larger clone is just one base distant, this may be a read error. The chain has TRBV12-3 or TRBV12-4 and TRBJ1-5, with D possibly matching TRBD1 (6 bases). This CDR3 contains 13 residues. The CDR3 nucleotides are TGTGCCAGCAGTTCACAGGGTTATCAGCCCCATCATTTT. It specifies CASSSQGYQPHHF.

This clonotype showed up many times. This chain links TRBV27 with TRBJ1-6; D unresolved. The CDR3 totals 11 residues. The ends were cut back, 2 bases at V and 10 bases at J, with 3 bases in the middle. CDR1 is MNHEY, CDR2 SMNVEV, per germline (reference sequence). CDR3 nucleotides: TGTGCCAGCAGTTTACCCTCACCCCTCCACTTT. The encoded protein is CASSLPSPLHF.

This clonotype appeared a few times. J is TRBJ2-3 and V is TRBV4-3; D possibly matches TRBD1 or TRBD2 (7 bases each). The length of the CDR3 is 16 residues. Germline values: CDR1 LGHNA, CDR2 YSLEER. V lost 0 bases to trimming and J lost 4 bases, with 14 bases between them. CDR3: CASSQDDREGADTQYF. Written as DNA, the CDR3 is TGCGCCAGCAGCCAAGATGACAGGGAGGGGGCAGATACGCAGTATTTT.

This clonotype was detected a few times. The gene calls are TRBV4-3 and TRBJ2-7; a possible D gene is TRBD2 (5 bases). CDR3 length equals 18 residues. CDR1 LGHNA and CDR2 YSLEER come from the germline V gene. Trimming took off 1 base at V and 2 bases at J, with 21 bases between the two ends. The CDR3 is CASSQVLGTASSTYEQYF. Here the CDR3 DNA reads TGCGCCAGCAGCCAAGTTTTGGGTACGGCTAGCAGCACCTACGAGCAGTACTTC.

This clonotype was counted a few times. The V gene is TRBV7-2, the J gene TRBJ1-1; D may be TRBD1 (5 bases). V lost 5 bases, J lost 5 bases, and 18 bases lay in between. From germline, CDR1 is SGHTA and CDR2 FQGNSA. This CDR3 has 15 amino acids. This chain's CDR3 is CASSPPGQGKTEAFF. CDR3 nucleotide sequence: TGTGCCAGCAGCCCCCCCGGCCAGGGAAAGACTGAAGCTTTCTTT.

A few counts support this clonotype. The CDR3: CASIRSDTQYF. The DNA for the CDR3 is TGTGCCAGCATTAGGTCTGATACGCAGTATTTT. V gene TRBV12-3 or TRBV12-4 combines with J gene TRBJ2-3; D not certain. V was shortened by 7 bases and J by 6 bases, with 8 bases between the two germline ends. The CDR3 is made up of 11 amino acids.

There are a few counts of this clonotype. This chain uses TRBV15 with TRBJ2-1, with D possibly being TRBD2 (5 bases). This CDR3 has 12 amino acids. The V end was cut by 3 bases, the J end by 12 bases, with 12 bases between. CDR1 is LNHNV and CDR2 is YYDKDF in the germline V gene (reference sequence). The CDR3 DNA sequence: TGTGCCACCAGCAGTGTTAGCGTATGGCAGTTCTTC. Translation gives CATSSVSVWQFF.

There are a few counts of this clonotype. The V gene is TRBV10-3, the J gene TRBJ2-5; D remains ambiguous. Per the germline V gene, CDR1 is ENHRY and CDR2 is SYGVKD. The CDR3 is 11 amino acids. Deletions cut 4 bases from V and 3 bases from J, with 3 bases between. The CDR3 is CAISAKETQYF. CDR3 coding DNA: TGTGCCATCAGTGCTAAAGAGACCCAGTACTTC.